The 19 T cell receptor beta chains below come from one sample, sequenced in a study of blood T cell repertoires in COVID-19 (dated by TCRdb to the early 2020s). Receptors were amplified or captured by the immunoSEQ multiplex PCR assay. TCRdb obtained this table from immuneACCESS and retained in-frame rearrangements with V and J assigned. These tables miss some clones; where compared with another copy, unresolved V genes account for less than half of the shortfall, and the remainder is unexplained. Here the sample has 200,000 to 250,000 clones; 84% occur a single time. The ten largest make up about 4% of the sample. Input material: peripheral blood. Source of these receptors: a man in his forties or fifties with acute or convalescent COVID-19.

The chain has TRBV20-1 and TRBJ2-7, with TRBD2 as a possible D gene (5 bases). The length of the CDR3 is 13 residues. The germline gives CDR1 DFQATT, CDR2 SNEGSKA (reference sequence). Trimming pared 3 bases from V and 4 bases from J, leaving 13 bases between. The DNA for the CDR3 is TGCAGTGCTAGTCCGACGGGAATTTACGAGCAGTACTTC. This sequence encodes CSASPTGIYEQYF.

Comment on this clone: Different DNA sequences within this sample yield the same CDR3. V usage is TRBV6-5 and J usage is TRBJ2-3, with D uncertain. Per the germline V gene, CDR1 is MNHEY and CDR2 is SVGAGI. With 2 bases removed from V and 1 base from J, the gap between germline ends came to 7 bases. The CDR3 sequence is 14 residues long. The CDR3 DNA follows: TGTGCCAGCAGTTACCGGCAGGGCACAGATACGCAGTATTTT. Its protein product is CASSYRQGTDTQYF.

This clone was counted many times. The chain recombines TRBV16 with TRBJ2-7; no definite D call. Germline values: CDR1 KGHSY, CDR2 FQNENV. The ends were cut back, 2 bases at V and 3 bases at J, with 8 bases in the middle. The CDR3 has 13 amino acids. The CDR3 spells CASSQSPYYEQYF. DNA of the CDR3: TGTGCCAGCAGCCAAAGTCCCTACTACGAGCAGTACTTC.

This clone came up a few times. The CDR3 DNA reads TGCAGCGTTGTGGGACAGGGGCCCTATGGCTACACCTTC. Protein product: CSVVGQGPYGYTF. V gene TRBV29-1 combines with J gene TRBJ1-2; 10 bases fit TRBD1. Germline-derived CDR1 and CDR2 are SQVTM and ANQGSEA. V was clipped by 4 bases and J by 4 bases; unmatched bases: 3. The CDR3 is 13 amino acids.

The rearrangement links TRBV19 to TRBJ2-1, with 7 nucleotides matching TRBD2. J lost 7 bases, V lost 5 bases, and 8 bases had no gene match. The CDR3 runs 14 residues. Germline V CDR1 and CDR2: LNHDA, SQIVND (reference sequence). The CDR3 sequence is CASSGRVESNEQFF. CDR3 DNA sequence: TGTGCCAGTAGTGGGAGGGTTGAATCAAATGAGCAGTTCTTC.

This clone turned up a few times. The V gene is TRBV7-8, the J gene TRBJ2-7; D is unclear. There are 14 residues in the CDR3. V was shortened by 4 bases and J by 6 bases, with 16 bases between the two germline ends. Germline CDR1 SGHVS, CDR2 FQNEAQ. CDR3 sequence (DNA): TGTGCCAGCAGCTCCGTATCTTTTCTCTCCGAGCAGTACTTC. This encodes CASSSVSFLSEQYF.

This clone has more than one count but fewer than ten. The V gene is TRBV5-1, the J gene TRBJ2-1, with D maybe TRBD2 (6 bases). The V end lost 0 bases, the J end lost 5 bases, and 12 bases lay between the germline ends. CDR3 length: 15 residues. The V gene's germline CDR1 is SGHRS and CDR2 YFSETQ. The CDR3 DNA follows: TGCGCCAGCAGCTTGGGGGACGGAGGGGACAATGAGCAGTTCTTC. Its protein product is CASSLGDGGDNEQFF.

The chain combines TRBV30 with TRBJ2-7; 8 positions agree with TRBD1. The junction had 9 bases not matched to a gene; V was cut back by 4 bases and J by 7 bases. The germline V gene has CDR1 GTSNPN and CDR2 SVGIG (reference sequence). The CDR3 is 13 amino acids. Written as DNA, the CDR3 is TGTGCCTGGATGCAGGACAGGGCCGGGGAGCAGTACTTC. Protein: CAWMQDRAGEQYF.

This clone showed up just a few times. The V gene is TRBV6-6, the J gene TRBJ1-5; D possibly corresponds to TRBD1 (6 bases). The CDR3 spans 13 residues. Trimming removed 6 bases at V and 5 bases at J, with 11 bases between. CDR1 and CDR2 (germline): MNHNY, SVGAGI (reference sequence). CDR3 region: CASSTGNDQPQHF. In DNA form, the CDR3 reads TGTGCCAGCAGCACAGGGAACGATCAGCCCCAGCATTTT.

This clone was found once. V is TRBV4-1 and J is TRBJ2-7, with 11 bases fitting TRBD1. CDR3 size: 14 residues. The germline V gene encodes CDR1 MGHRA and CDR2 YSYEKL. V was clipped by 3 bases and J by 7 bases; unmatched bases: 5. The CDR3 DNA is TGCGCCAGCAGCCAGCAGGACAGGGGGCGAGAGCAGTACTTC. Translated, it gives CASSQQDRGREQYF.

The rearrangement links TRBV7-8 to TRBJ2-7; 9 positions match TRBD2. Trimming at V came to 5 bases and at J to 2 bases, leaving 4 bases not matched to a gene. The length of the CDR3 is 14 residues. The germline gives CDR1 SGHVS, CDR2 FQNEAQ. The CDR3 coding sequence is TGTGCCAGCAGCGCCCGACTAGCGGCCTACGAGCAGTACTTC. This translates into CASSARLAAYEQYF. The full variable domain, its missing parts supplied by reference TRBV7-8 and TRBJ2-7, is GAGVSQSPRYKVAKRGQDVALRCDPISGHVSLFWYQQALGQGPEFLTYFQNEAQLDKSGLPSDRFFAERPEGSVSTLKIQRTQQEDSAVYLCASSARLAAYEQYFGPGTRLTVT.

This clone has more than one count but fewer than ten. The chain links TRBV6-5 to TRBJ1-2; 8 nucleotides match TRBD1. This CDR3 has 13 amino acids. Per the germline V gene, CDR1 is MNHEY and CDR2 is SVGAGI. With 10 bases clipped from V and 7 bases from J, the junction kept 11 bases outside the gene matches. The CDR3 DNA sequence: TGTGCCACCGAGGACAGGGCAATAGGTGGCTACACCTTC. It yields the protein CATEDRAIGGYTF.

This chain uses TRBV4-2 with TRBJ1-6; TRBD1 agrees at 7 bases. The CDR3 runs to 15 residues. The germline CDR1 and CDR2 sequences are LGHNA and YNFKEQ. The trim removed 0 bases at V and 8 bases at J, leaving 4 bases unmatched. The CDR3 region is CASSQDRTGDSPLHF. The DNA for the CDR3 is TGTGCCAGCAGCCAAGATCGGACAGGCGATTCACCCCTCCACTTT.

This rearrangement joins TRBV6-5 to TRBJ2-7, with D uncertain. The length of the CDR3 is 12 residues. V was shortened by 10 bases and J by 1 base, with 11 bases between the two germline ends. Germline values: CDR1 MNHEY, CDR2 SVGAGI. CDR3 in DNA: TGTGCCACACAGCTTCGGTCCTACGAGCAGTACTTC. Amino acid sequence: CATQLRSYEQYF.

The chain is built from TRBV3-1 (or the pseudogene TRBV3-2) and TRBJ2-1, with 7 bases matching TRBD1. Germline loops: CDR1 LGHDT, CDR2 YNNKEL (reference sequence). V lost 0 bases and J lost 7; bases outside the gene matches: 3. CDR3 length: 14 amino acids. CDR3 protein: CASSQEGGPNEQFF. The CDR3, as DNA: TGTGCCAGCAGCCAAGAAGGGGGCCCGAATGAGCAGTTCTTC.

V usage is TRBV11-3 and J usage is TRBJ2-4, with 9 bases matching TRBD1. The CDR3 consists of 19 residues. CDR1 is SGHNT, CDR2 YENEEA, per germline. The junction had 15 bases not matched to a gene; V was cut back by 5 bases and J by 1 base. This CDR3 is CASSTWTGDGASAKNIQYF. The CDR3 bases are TGTGCCAGCAGCACCTGGACAGGGGACGGGGCCTCGGCCAAAAACATTCAGTACTTC.

The chain carries TRBV25-1 and TRBJ2-7; 13 nucleotides align to TRBD2. The CDR3 extends over 14 amino acids. Germline-derived CDR1 and CDR2 are MGHDK and SYGVNS. The ends lost 8 bases at V and 2 bases at J; junction bases unmatched: 3. The CDR3 is CASLGTSGTYEQYF. The CDR3 DNA sequence: TGTGCCAGCCTCGGGACTAGCGGGACCTACGAGCAGTACTTC.

V gene TRBV3-1 (or the pseudogene TRBV3-2) combines with J gene TRBJ2-7; 7 bases line up with TRBD1. The CDR3 consists of 16 residues. V was clipped by 4 bases and J by 0 bases; unmatched bases: 9. The germline V gene encodes CDR1 LGHDT and CDR2 YNNKEL (reference sequence). CDR3 protein: CASSPIRDRTSYEQYF. The CDR3 region has the DNA TGTGCCAGCAGCCCAATCCGGGACAGAACCTCCTACGAGCAGTACTTC.

The V and J genes are TRBV7-9 and TRBJ1-3; D remains ambiguous. Germline-derived CDR1 and CDR2 are SEHNR and FQNEAQ (reference sequence). Trimming removed 4 bases at V and 0 bases at J, with 10 bases between. The CDR3 totals 15 residues. CDR3 protein: CASSSRTDSGNTIYF. Here the CDR3 DNA reads TGTGCCAGCAGCTCCCGGACTGACTCTGGAAACACCATATATTTT.